The 29 T cell receptor beta chains given below trace back to one sample, sequenced in a study of T cell responses to AZD1222 COVID-19 vaccine listed by TCRdb under 2021. Explained via the paper, the time point label denotes: baseline before first vaccination. Sample treatment or condition, as interpreted from the label and publication: meningococcal conjugate vaccine given as trial control. Libraries came from the immunoSEQ multiplex PCR assay. What TCRdb holds here is the immuneACCESS table cut down to in-frame rearrangements. Part of the clones is not present; checked against another copy, under half of the missing clones reflect an unresolved V gene, and the others are unexplained. This sample holds around 160,000 clones; about 90% were observed only once. The top ten clonotypes cover approximately 3% of the sample. The sequences come from peripheral blood, collected on day 0 of MenACWY control vaccination. The receptor source for this set is an adult in good health.

The chain couples TRBV20-1 to TRBJ2-7; D could derive from TRBD1 or TRBD2 (6 bases each). Germline CDR1 is DFQATT and CDR2 is SNEGSKA (reference sequence). Trimming cost V 3 bases and J 4 bases, with 13 bases left between them. The CDR3 loop spans 13 amino acids. DNA for the CDR3: TGCAGTGCTAGTATGGGGGGCCGGTACGAGCAGTACTTC. As protein: CSASMGGRYEQYF.

The chain recombines TRBV9 with TRBJ2-2; possibly TRBD2 for D (6 bases). V lost 5 bases and J 3 bases, leaving 14 bases between the germline ends. CDR1 SGDLS and CDR2 YYNGEE come from the germline V gene. The CDR3 is made up of 15 amino acids. The CDR3 DNA reads TGTGCCAGCAGTCTCGCCGGGGGTTACACCGGGGAGCTGTTTTTT. Translated, it gives CASSLAGGYTGELFF.

The chain combines TRBV7-2 with TRBJ1-1, with a tentative D call TRBD1 (6 bases). There are 16 residues in the CDR3. Trimming removed 1 base from V and 1 base from J, with 13 bases in between. The germline V gene has CDR1 SGHTA and CDR2 FQGNSA. The CDR3 spells CASSLDRDTSNTEAFF. CDR3 DNA: TGTGCCAGCAGCTTAGACCGGGACACTTCGAACACTGAAGCTTTCTTT.

The genes are TRBV19 and TRBJ1-5; D may be TRBD1 (6 bases). CDR1 is LNHDA and CDR2 is SQIVND in the germline V gene (reference sequence). The CDR3 length is 17 residues. Trimming shortened V by 5 bases and J by 1 base, and 18 bases separated the two germline ends. CDR3 residues: CASSLSTGTTSNQPQHF. CDR3 nucleotide sequence: TGTGCCAGTAGTCTATCGACAGGAACCACGAGCAATCAGCCCCAGCATTTT.

The chain uses TRBV28 and TRBJ2-3; D gene uncertain. The germline V and J ends were trimmed by 6 bases and 6 bases, with 13 bases remaining between them. Germline assignment: CDR1 MDHEN and CDR2 SYDVKM. This CDR3 contains 13 residues. DNA of the CDR3: TGTGCCAGCAGATCGCCGATCGGGGATACGCAGTATTTT. The encoded protein is CASRSPIGDTQYF. The variable domain in full, with the rest retrieved from reference TRBV28 and TRBJ2-3, is DVKVTQSSRYLVKRTGEKVFLECVQDMDHENMFWYRQDPGLGLRLIYFSYDVKMKEKGDIPEGYSVSREKKERFSLILESASTNQTSMYLCASRSPIGDTQYFGPGTRLTVL.

The chain carries TRBV6-5 and TRBJ2-1; D remains unclear. Trimming shortened V by 6 bases and J by 3 bases, and 9 bases separated the two germline ends. The CDR3 runs 13 residues. Germline V gene sequence: CDR1 MNHEY, CDR2 SVGAGI. The CDR3 bases are TGTGCCAGCAGGACACTTTACTACAATGAGCAGTTCTTC. Translated: CASRTLYYNEQFF.

Note on this clone: Other DNA sequences in the sample encode the same CDR3. This chain uses TRBV15 with TRBJ2-5; D is unresolved. Trimming stripped 1 base from V and 4 bases from J, with 1 base between. This CDR3 is 11 amino acids long. Germline V gives CDR1 LNHNV, CDR2 YYDKDF (reference sequence). Here the CDR3 reads CATSRGETQYF. CDR3 sequence (DNA): TGTGCCACCAGCAGAGGAGAGACCCAGTACTTC. Variable domain in full (rest from reference TRBV15 and TRBJ2-5): DAMVIQNPRYQVTQFGKPVTLSCSQTLNHNVMYWYQQKSSQAPKLLFHYYDKDFNNEADTPDNFQSRRPNTSFCFLDIRSPGLGDTAMYLCATSRGETQYFGPGTRLLVL.

The gene calls are TRBV19 and TRBJ2-3; D unresolved. This CDR3 region has 13 residues. CDR1 and CDR2 from the germline V gene are LNHDA and SQIVND (reference sequence). V gave up 1 base and J gave up 5 bases, with 7 bases separating them. In nucleotides, the CDR3 is TGTGCCAGTAGTATAGTGGGTGGAGATACGCAGTATTTT. Translation: CASSIVGGDTQYF.

In regard to this clone: A read error may produce the germline difference seen at one junction end. The chain couples TRBV30 to TRBJ2-3, with 10 bases that match TRBD1. CDR1 and CDR2 (germline): GTSNPN, SVGIG (reference sequence). The CDR3 totals 14 residues. The DNA of the CDR3 is TGTGCCTGGCAGACGACAGGGGGCACCGATACGCAGTATTTT. Protein sequence: CAWQTTGGTDTQYF.

This chain uses TRBV5-1 with TRBJ2-5; tentatively, D is TRBD1 (6 bases). V gave up 1 base and J gave up 5 bases, with 9 bases separating them. The CDR3 spans 13 residues. Germline V gene sequence: CDR1 SGHRS, CDR2 YFSETQ. DNA for the CDR3: TGCGCCAGCAGCTTGCAGGGGTTGGAGACCCAGTACTTC. It specifies CASSLQGLETQYF. Complete variable domain (other parts from reference TRBV5-1 and TRBJ2-5): KAGVTQTPRYLIKTRGQQVTLSCSPISGHRSVSWYQQTPGQGLQFLFEYFSETQRNKGNFPGRFSGRQFSNSRSEMNVSTLELGDSALYLCASSLQGLETQYFGPGTRLLVL.

The genes are TRBV10-3 and TRBJ1-1, with D perhaps TRBD1 (6 bases). Between the trimmed V and J ends, which lost 6 bases and 1 base, there was a span of 12 bases. Per germline, CDR1 ENHRY and CDR2 SYGVKD. The CDR3 has 14 residues. The CDR3 nucleotides are TGTGCCATCAGCAAGGGACATGAGAACACTGAAGCTTTCTTT. Protein: CAISKGHENTEAFF.

The V gene is TRBV24-1, the J gene TRBJ2-1; 10 positions match TRBD2. Germline V gene lookup returns CDR1 KGHDR and CDR2 SFDVKD. After removal of 4 bases from V and 2 bases from J, the junction contained 4 bases not matched to a gene. The CDR3 length is 16 residues. CDR3 DNA sequence: TGTGCCACCAGTGAAACTAGCGGGGCCACCTACAATGAGCAGTTCTTC. This translates into CATSETSGATYNEQFF.

The chain couples TRBV6-6 to TRBJ2-1, with 7 bases fitting TRBD1. The CDR3 consists of 14 residues. The germline gives CDR1 MNHNY, CDR2 SVGAGI (reference sequence). Trimming removed 2 bases from V and 6 bases from J; junction bases left unmatched: 4. This CDR3 is CASSYQTGFNEQFF. The CDR3, as DNA: TGTGCCAGCAGTTACCAGACAGGGTTCAATGAGCAGTTCTTC.

The J gene is TRBJ1-1, the V gene TRBV6-5, with a tentative D call TRBD1 (5 bases). Trimming shortened V by 5 bases and J by 3 bases, and 13 bases separated the two germline ends. This CDR3 is built from 14 residues. Germline CDR1 MNHEY, CDR2 SVGAGI. CDR3 sequence reads: CASSSWDGYTEAFF. CDR3 coding DNA: TGTGCCAGCAGTAGCTGGGACGGTTACACTGAAGCTTTCTTT.

The chain joins TRBV5-1 to TRBJ2-1; 9 bases align to TRBD2. Trimming took 4 bases from V and 6 from J; bases not matched to a gene: 11. Germline CDR1 and CDR2: SGHRS and YFSETQ. CDR3 length: 16 amino acids. The CDR3 region has the DNA TGCGCCAGCAGCCCTCTAGCGGGATCAACCACCAATGAGCAGTTCTTC. It encodes CASSPLAGSTTNEQFF.

This chain connects TRBV5-4 to TRBJ1-2, with 7 positions matching TRBD1. Germline CDR1 SGHNT, CDR2 YYREEE (reference sequence). The CDR3 totals 14 residues. Losses at the gene ends were 2 bases for V and 5 bases for J; bases not matched to a gene: 6. This CDR3 reads CASSFGQDNYGYTF. The CDR3 coding sequence is TGTGCCAGCAGCTTCGGACAGGACAATTATGGCTACACCTTC.

The CDR3 DNA follows: TGTGCCAGCAGCCCCCATAAAATCCAAGAGACCCAGTACTTC. This codes for CASSPHKIQETQYF. This chain connects TRBV5-4 to TRBJ2-5; the D is unclear. The CDR3 is 14 amino acids. Trimming shortened V by 4 bases and J by 1 base, and 11 bases separated the two germline ends. Germline loops: CDR1 SGHNT, CDR2 YYREEE (reference sequence).

The chain links TRBV15 to TRBJ2-7; 9 nucleotides line up with TRBD2. Trimming removed 2 bases from V and 4 bases from J; junction bases left unmatched: 0. The germline CDR1 and CDR2 sequences are LNHNV and YYDKDF (reference sequence). The CDR3 has 13 residues. The CDR3 nucleotides are TGTGCCACCAGCAGACTAGCGGGATACGAGCAGTACTTC. Translated: CATSRLAGYEQYF.

CDR3 nucleotides: TGCGCCAGCAGCCCTTTTTGGGGGATCAATCAGCCCCAGCATTTT. The encoded protein is CASSPFWGINQPQHF. V usage is TRBV4-1 and J usage is TRBJ1-5; tentatively, D is TRBD1 (5 bases). CDR3 size: 15 residues. The germline CDR1 and CDR2 sequences are MGHRA and YSYEKL. Trimming pared 4 bases from V and 3 bases from J, leaving 13 bases between.

V gene TRBV3-1 (or the pseudogene TRBV3-2) combines with J gene TRBJ1-4, with 7 bases identical to TRBD1. The CDR3 runs to 16 residues. CDR1 is LGHDT, CDR2 YNNKEL, per germline (reference sequence). V lost 3 bases and J lost 3; bases outside the gene matches: 7. The CDR3 reads CASSHGPQGANEKLFF. CDR3 bases: TGTGCCAGCAGCCACGGACCGCAGGGGGCTAATGAAAAACTGTTTTTT.

V is TRBV11-2 and J is TRBJ1-3, with D uncertain. Germline CDR1 and CDR2: SGHAT and FQNNGV. Trimming removed 11 bases from V and 3 bases from J, with 17 bases in between. The CDR3 consists of 14 residues. In nucleotides, the CDR3 is TGTGCCTGTTTCAGTGGGCTCGGTGGAAACACCATATATTTT. Translated: CACFSGLGGNTIYF.

This clone was picked up a small number of times. The chain has TRBV2 and TRBJ1-5; D might be TRBD1 (5 bases). Germline values: CDR1 SNHLY, CDR2 FYNNEI. CDR3 length equals 13 residues. V was clipped by 0 bases and J by 7 bases, with 7 bases between them. The CDR3 DNA is TGTGCCAGCAGTGAAGCGCGGGGGCAGCCCCAGCATTTT. It yields the protein CASSEARGQPQHF.

The chain combines TRBV7-9 with TRBJ2-3; either TRBD1 or TRBD2 may fit D (5 bases each). The CDR3 has 13 residues. The V end was cut by 3 bases, the J end by 3 bases, with 7 bases between. Germline V gives CDR1 SEHNR, CDR2 FQNEAQ (reference sequence). The CDR3 loop is CASSFWGTDTQYF. The CDR3 DNA follows: TGTGCCAGCAGCTTTTGGGGGACAGATACGCAGTATTTT.

The chain carries TRBV18 and TRBJ2-5; TRBD2 is a possible D gene (6 bases). V lost 2 bases, J lost 7 bases, and 17 bases lay in between. Germline V gives CDR1 KGHSH, CDR2 LQKENI. This CDR3 is built from 15 residues. CDR3 in amino acids: CASSPTQGAGGTQYF. The DNA of the CDR3 is TGTGCCAGCTCACCAACGCAGGGCGCCGGGGGGACCCAGTACTTC.

The chain links TRBV2 to TRBJ1-4, with D possibly being TRBD1 (6 bases). V was cut by 0 bases and J by 7 bases, with 12 bases left in between. This CDR3 has 15 residues. Per germline, CDR1 SNHLY and CDR2 FYNNEI. As DNA, the CDR3 is TGTGCCAGCAGTGAAGCTTCGGGGGGCCGTGAAAAACTGTTTTTT. This sequence encodes CASSEASGGREKLFF.

CDR3 sequence reads: CASSLAGGQETQYF. CDR3 nucleotide sequence: TGTGCCAGCAGCTTAGCGGGAGGGCAAGAGACCCAGTACTTC. This sequence joins TRBV7-9 and TRBJ2-5, with 7 bases identical to TRBD2. Germline trimming cut 0 bases from V and 2 bases from J; bases unmatched to any gene: 0. Germline CDR1 SEHNR, CDR2 FQNEAQ (reference sequence). CDR3 size: 14 residues.

This chain joins TRBV19 and TRBJ1-4; tentative D call: TRBD1 (6 bases). CDR1 is LNHDA, CDR2 SQIVND, per germline (reference sequence). CDR3 length: 14 residues. Trimming removed 6 bases from V and 4 bases from J, with 12 bases in between. In nucleotides, the CDR3 is TGTGCCAGTAGCATTGACAGGCTTAATGAAAAACTGTTTTTT. It codes for CASSIDRLNEKLFF.

The J gene is TRBJ1-1, the V gene TRBV6-5; tentative D call: TRBD1 (6 bases). Trimming took off 2 bases at V and 3 bases at J, with 7 bases between the two ends. Germline V gene lookup returns CDR1 MNHEY and CDR2 SVGAGI. There are 13 residues in the CDR3. The CDR3 region is CASSYRGDTEAFF. The CDR3 DNA sequence: TGTGCCAGCAGTTACAGGGGGGACACTGAAGCTTTCTTT.

The chain links TRBV5-6 to TRBJ2-5; D unclear. V was clipped by 1 base and J by 1 base, with 5 bases between them. The CDR3 spans 13 residues. Germline CDR1 reads SGHDT; CDR2 reads YYEEEE. CDR3: CASSLPSQETQYF. The DNA for the CDR3 is TGTGCCAGCAGCTTGCCAAGCCAAGAGACCCAGTACTTC.